This T cell receptor (beta chain) appears in the sequencing data of a study of cytotoxic CD8 clonotypes in ibrutinib-treated CLL. Repertoires were generated with immunoSEQ multiplex PCR, while TCRdb's copy carries only in-frame clones and drops some. The sample has under 200,000 clones, more than 75% seen once. Between the trimmed V and J ends, which lost 5 bases and 4 bases, there was a span of 9 bases. The CDR3 is 13 residues long. The germline V gene has CDR1 SGHAT and CDR2 FQNNGV. The receptor was isolated from a human donor with chronic lymphocytic leukemia. The source material was PBMCs, sampled after 12 months of ibrutinib treatment. The chain employs TRBV11-2 and TRBJ1-5, with no clear D. DNA for the CDR3: TGTGCCAGCAGCCGATCCCTTAATCAGCCCCAGCATTTT. This codes for CASSRSLNQPQHF.